This T cell receptor beta chain derives from a study of blood T cell repertoires in COVID-19 (dated by TCRdb to 2018 to 2021). In the study overall: Samples covering the acute and convalescent phases of COVID-19 were provided by collaborators in the United States, Italy and Spain. The repertoires were made available in a free public database intended to serve as a resource for research on the immune response to SARS-CoV-2. Where available, HLA class I and class II types were taken from metadata supplied by the sample provider and were not determined by assay-based typing. Sample metadata almost always included a de-identified subject ID, COVID-19 status, age in years and sex. Samples came from the ongoing ImmuneRACE study (first 160 participants) plus 1,254 subjects from 6 global collaborators. The prospective study material was composed of cDNA or gDNA derived from T cells, B-cell-depleted T cells, or PBMCs. The dataset comprised deeply sampled blood TCRbeta repertoires from subjects exposed to, actively infected with, or recovered from COVID-19.

Overall results and qualifications from the work: The quantity of clinical and demographic metadata differed by source and by participant and was supplied without curation.

In Seattle, one collaborating source enrolled patients while the infection was active and tracked those patients longitudinally over the course of disease. Each collaborating institution followed its own protocols to collect whole blood in K2EDTA tubes. For TCRbeta analysis, collaborators shipped samples as frozen whole blood, isolated PBMCs, or DNA extracted from either of those sample types. CDR1 and CDR2 are drawn from the germline V gene: SGHVS, FQNEAQ. Trimming at the junction amounts to 2 bases on V and 2 bases on J, and the germline ends lie 12 bases apart. There are 15 amino acids in the CDR3, from cysteine to phenylalanine inclusive. CDR3 DNA only is kept here, 45 bases in frame from base 1. Concerning this clone: The antigen it binds to is not known. No base quality values were provided; no much bigger clone lies one nucleotide off.

TCRbeta CDR3 regions were amplified from genomic DNA by means of the immunoSEQ Assay, a bias-controlled multiplex PCR. Under the source paper's analysis protocol: Within the assay, amplification of reference gene primers was used to estimate how many nucleated cells each sample contained. Sequence reads were collapsed and filtered to measure the absolute abundance of every unique TCRbeta CDR3 rearrangement. Productive Simpson clonality was computed per sample as the square root of Simpson's diversity index over productive rearrangements. The clones in this table, taken by TCRdb from immuneACCESS, are in-frame only. Not every clone is retained; where verified, under half of the shortfall comes from an unresolved V gene, and the cause of the rest is unknown. V, J and clone size were drawn from that table, and D and trimming were deduced from the DNA. The sample table lists 200,000 to 300,000 clones, more than 70% of them with a count of one. Jointly, the top ten make up about 5.4% of the sample.

The material sequenced was peripheral blood. The rearranged segments are TRBV7-8 and TRBJ1-2, and possibly TRBD1, on 6 matching bases. The TCR sequence derives from a woman of 80 years or more with COVID-19, enrolled during active disease. DNA sequence: TGTGCCAGCAGCTTACAACAGGGATCAAACTATGGCTACACCTTC. Translated, it gives CASSLQQGSNYGYTF. The full variable domain, completed from the reference TRBV7-8 and TRBJ1-2 proteins outside the CDR3, reads GAGVSQSPRYKVAKRGQDVALRCDPISGHVSLFWYQQALGQGPEFLTYFQNEAQLDKSGLPSDRFFAERPEGSVSTLKIQRTQQEDSAVYLCASSLQQGSNYGYTFGSGTRLTVV.